This T cell receptor beta chain was profiled in a study of blood T cell repertoires in COVID-19. Study in general: Samples of COVID-19 (acute and convalescent) were obtained from the United States, Italy and Spain. Sources were T cells, B-cell-depleted T cells, or PBMCs; the material itself was cDNA or gDNA.

Per the original data handling: How many nucleated cells were present was estimated from reference gene primer amplification. The method was immunoSEQ multiplex PCR; TCRdb's version includes in-frame clones alone and lacks a portion of them. From that table come the V and J calls and clone size; the DNA was used to work out D and trimming. The table lists about 130,000 clones, more than 75% of them singletons, with approximately 16% in the top ten. The germline gives CDR1 SQVTM, CDR2 ANQGSEA. This CDR3 spans 12 amino acids. The ends lost 8 bases at V and 3 bases at J; junction bases unmatched: 5. The sample consisted of peripheral blood. V is TRBV29-1 and J is TRBJ1-1; 8 nucleotides align to TRBD1. The sequence was collected from a woman aged 45-59 years who had recovered from COVID-19. CDR3 sequence (DNA): TGCAGCCTCGGACAGGGAGACACTGAAGCTTTCTTT. Its protein is CSLGQGDTEAFF.